The 20 T cell receptor beta chains below come from one sample, sequenced in a study of T cell responses to AZD1222 COVID-19 vaccine. Measured with immunoSEQ multiplex PCR; TCRdb has only the in-frame clones, and not every one. The sample has more than 90,000 clones; 90% are singletons. The sequencing used peripheral blood, collected on day 0 of AZD1222 vaccination. The receptors shown here come from an adult in good health.

The chain links TRBV5-5 to TRBJ1-2; unclear D gene. The germline V gene encodes CDR1 SGHKS and CDR2 YYEKEE (reference sequence). With 4 bases removed from V and 4 bases from J, the gap between germline ends came to 11 bases. The CDR3 runs to 13 residues. CDR3 bases: TGTGCCAGCAGCCAGGACGGAGGCTATGGCTACACCTTC. Translation: CASSQDGGYGYTF.

The rearrangement links TRBV3-1 (or the pseudogene TRBV3-2) to TRBJ2-1; D gene uncertain. The V and J ends lost 1 base and 10 bases respectively, with 11 bases between them. Germline V gives CDR1 LGHDT, CDR2 YNNKEL (reference sequence). This CDR3 has 13 amino acids. CDR3 sequence: CASSQVLLDEQFF. Here the CDR3 DNA reads TGTGCCAGCAGCCAAGTCTTACTCGACGAGCAGTTCTTC.

The chain uses TRBV11-1 and TRBJ1-5, with 7 bases matching TRBD1. The germline CDR1 and CDR2 sequences are SGHAT and FQDESV (reference sequence). With 3 bases clipped from V and 5 bases from J, the junction kept 4 bases outside the gene matches. The CDR3 runs 14 residues. The CDR3 bases are TGTGCCAGCAGCTTCAAGACAGGGCATCAGCCCCAGCATTTT. Protein sequence: CASSFKTGHQPQHF.

The gene calls are TRBV19 and TRBJ2-2; no clear D gene. Germline-derived CDR1 and CDR2 are LNHDA and SQIVND (reference sequence). V was trimmed by 7 bases and J by 5 bases, leaving 17 bases between them. The CDR3 is 15 amino acids. The CDR3 protein is CASTALGSVTGELFF. CDR3 nucleotide sequence: TGTGCCAGTACCGCGTTGGGCTCGGTTACCGGGGAGCTGTTTTTT.

This clone is a singleton in its sample. The CDR3 spells CASSLTLGAAEAFF. CDR3 bases: TGTGCCAGCAGCCTCACGCTGGGGGCAGCTGAAGCTTTCTTT. The chain recombines TRBV5-4 with TRBJ1-1; a weak D match, TRBD1 (6 bases). Per germline, CDR1 SGHNT and CDR2 YYREEE (reference sequence). Trimming shortened V by 4 bases and J by 6 bases, and 16 bases separated the two germline ends. The CDR3 length is 14 residues.

The rearrangement links TRBV27 to TRBJ1-2, with 7 bases lining up with TRBD1. Per germline, CDR1 MNHEY and CDR2 SMNVEV (reference sequence). V lost 6 bases and J lost 3; bases outside the gene matches: 4. The CDR3 extends over 13 amino acids. CDR3 coding DNA: TGTGCCAGCAGCCACAGGGGCCACTATGGCTACACCTTC. The encoded protein is CASSHRGHYGYTF.

Note on this clone: In the same sample, other DNA sequences code for this CDR3. The chain has TRBV12-3 or TRBV12-4 and TRBJ1-1; D not resolved. The CDR3 sequence is 13 residues long. V dropped 3 bases and J dropped 2 bases, with 7 bases sitting between them. CDR3 coding DNA: TGTGCCAGCAGTTTCTCTGCAAACACTGAAGCTTTCTTT. Amino acid sequence: CASSFSANTEAFF.

The rearrangement links TRBV5-1 to TRBJ2-7; 8 nucleotides match TRBD1. The CDR3 length is 14 residues. The germline V gene has CDR1 SGHRS and CDR2 YFSETQ. Losses at the gene ends were 0 bases for V and 6 bases for J; bases not matched to a gene: 5. In DNA, the CDR3 is TGCGCCAGCAGCTTGGCCGGGACAGGCCCCGAGCAGTACTTC. Its translation is CASSLAGTGPEQYF.

The chain links TRBV27 to TRBJ1-4; D perhaps matches TRBD1 (5 bases). The CDR3 spans 15 residues. V was trimmed by 4 bases and J by 5 bases, leaving 14 bases between them. Germline V gene lookup returns CDR1 MNHEY and CDR2 SMNVEV (reference sequence). CDR3 region: CASSSWTNLNEKLFF. As DNA, the CDR3 is TGTGCCAGCAGTTCTTGGACAAACCTCAATGAAAAACTGTTTTTT.

The V gene is TRBV5-1, the J gene TRBJ1-6, with a tentative D call TRBD1 (5 bases). Trimming took off 2 bases at V and 5 bases at J, with 17 bases between the two ends. Germline CDR1 is SGHRS and CDR2 is YFSETQ. This CDR3 comprises 17 residues. CDR3 DNA: TGCGCCAGCAGCTTAAGGAGGGGCGCCGAGGATAATTCACCCCTCCACTTT. It encodes CASSLRRGAEDNSPLHF.

This clone has a single count. The genes are TRBV4-1 and TRBJ1-4, with 8 positions matching TRBD1. Losses at the gene ends were 0 bases for V and 8 bases for J; bases not matched to a gene: 8. There are 16 residues in the CDR3. CDR1 MGHRA and CDR2 YSYEKL come from the germline V gene. The CDR3 DNA is TGCGCCAGCAGCCAAGAGGCCCAGGGGGCAGGGGAAAAACTGTTTTTT. The encoded protein is CASSQEAQGAGEKLFF.

The V gene is TRBV30, the J gene TRBJ2-3; either TRBD1 or TRBD2 may supply D (5 bases each). CDR1 is GTSNPN, CDR2 SVGIG, per germline (reference sequence). The V gene lost 3 bases and the J gene lost 3 bases, with 16 bases spanning the gap. CDR3 size: 15 residues. This CDR3 is CAWSPGTGPTDTQYF. In DNA form, the CDR3 reads TGTGCCTGGAGCCCAGGGACGGGGCCAACAGATACGCAGTATTTT.

This clone has only one observation. This chain uses TRBV10-3 with TRBJ2-1; the D is unclear. V lost 0 bases, J lost 7 bases, and 10 bases lay in between. This CDR3 has 14 residues. The V gene's germline CDR1 is ENHRY and CDR2 SYGVKD. The CDR3 region is CAISESIVRNEQFF. CDR3 in DNA: TGTGCCATCAGTGAGTCGATCGTGAGAAATGAGCAGTTCTTC.

The rearrangement uses TRBV11-2 and TRBJ2-1; D gene uncertain. V was shortened by 3 bases and J by 1 base, with 10 bases between the two germline ends. Germline V gives CDR1 SGHAT, CDR2 FQNNGV. The length of the CDR3 is 15 residues. The CDR3 nucleotides are TGTGCCAGCAGCTTTCAACGGGTTTCCTACAATGAGCAGTTCTTC. Encoded protein: CASSFQRVSYNEQFF.

The chain carries TRBV28 and TRBJ1-1, with 8 nucleotides matching TRBD1. In germline, CDR1 is MDHEN, CDR2 SYDVKM. The J segment lost 8 bases and the V segment lost 7 bases, leaving 6 bases of the junction unmatched. The CDR3 contains 12 residues. The CDR3 nucleotides are TGTGCCAGCACTGACAGGGGCAAGGAAGCTTTCTTT. It codes for CASTDRGKEAFF.

The chain recombines TRBV27 with TRBJ2-3; the match to TRBD2 covers 8 bases. CDR3 length: 17 amino acids. Germline assignment: CDR1 MNHEY and CDR2 SMNVEV (reference sequence). The V gene end was trimmed by 5 bases and the J gene end by 5 bases; junction bases not matched to a gene: 15. This CDR3 reads CASSTISGAFSLDTQYF. The DNA for the CDR3 is TGTGCCAGCAGTACGATTAGCGGGGCCTTTAGTTTAGATACGCAGTATTTT.

This clone was found a few times. The V and J genes are TRBV7-8 and TRBJ2-1, with 7 bases aligning to TRBD2. CDR3 length: 18 residues. J was trimmed by 0 bases and V by 1 base; bases with no gene match: 9. Per the germline V gene, CDR1 is SGHVS and CDR2 is FQNEAQ. The CDR3 bases are TGTGCCAGCAGCTTAGACTCGATGCGGGGGAGCTCCTACAATGAGCAGTTCTTC. Translating it yields CASSLDSMRGSSYNEQFF.

This chain links TRBV15 with TRBJ2-1; weak D call: TRBD2 (5 bases). Germline assignment: CDR1 LNHNV and CDR2 YYDKDF (reference sequence). CDR3 length equals 12 residues. Trimming pared 1 base from V and 10 bases from J, leaving 8 bases between. CDR3 sequence (DNA): TGTGCCACCAGCAGAGGCGGGTGGGAGCAGTTCTTC. Protein sequence: CATSRGGWEQFF.

The chain joins TRBV6-5 to TRBJ1-1, with a tentative D call TRBD1 (5 bases). The length of the CDR3 is 15 residues. Germline V CDR1 and CDR2: MNHEY, SVGAGI. Trimming pared 5 bases from V and 0 bases from J, leaving 13 bases between. The CDR3 nucleotides are TGTGCCAGCAGTCCCGGGACGGGTATGAACACTGAAGCTTTCTTT. It translates to CASSPGTGMNTEAFF.

This chain links TRBV19 with TRBJ1-2, with D maybe TRBD1 (6 bases). Per germline, CDR1 LNHDA and CDR2 SQIVND (reference sequence). The CDR3 extends over 14 amino acids. V gave up 6 bases and J gave up 8 bases, with 19 bases separating them. The CDR3 is CASRGLTGTGGYTF. Here the CDR3 DNA reads TGTGCCAGTAGAGGACTTACAGGGACGGGCGGCTACACCTTC. The full variable domain, rest sourced from reference TRBV19 and TRBJ1-2, is DGGITQSPKYLFRKEGQNVTLSCEQNLNHDAMYWYRQDPGQGLRLIYYSQIVNDFQKGDIAEGYSVSREKKESFPLTVTSAQKNPTAFYLCASRGLTGTGGYTFGSGTRLTVV.